The clone carrying this T cell receptor beta chain was recorded many times. This entry belongs to a study of molecular identifiers for immune sequencing clone quantification. TCRdb re-derived calls from the PCR reads in MiXCR, one entry per CDR3 protein. Among about 100,000 distinct CDR3 sequences listed, less than 35% were seen once. The CDR3 length is 17 residues. Unmatched junction bases numbered 11, after V lost 2 bases and J lost 2 bases. Germline assignment: CDR1 MDHEN and CDR2 SYDVKM. Material: naive CD8+ T cells from blood, with Jurkat cell RNA spiked in. Documented subset: FACS-sorted CD8+CD4-CCR7+CD45RA+ naive T cells. The genes are TRBV28 and TRBJ2-5, with 7 nucleotides matching TRBD1. The TCR originated in a human donor in good health. Some libraries in this study had Jurkat cell RNA spiked in. The CDR3: CASSLNPRTGRQETQYF. The CDR3 coding sequence is TGTGCCAGCAGTTTAAACCCCCGGACAGGTCGGCAAGAGACCCAGTACTTC.